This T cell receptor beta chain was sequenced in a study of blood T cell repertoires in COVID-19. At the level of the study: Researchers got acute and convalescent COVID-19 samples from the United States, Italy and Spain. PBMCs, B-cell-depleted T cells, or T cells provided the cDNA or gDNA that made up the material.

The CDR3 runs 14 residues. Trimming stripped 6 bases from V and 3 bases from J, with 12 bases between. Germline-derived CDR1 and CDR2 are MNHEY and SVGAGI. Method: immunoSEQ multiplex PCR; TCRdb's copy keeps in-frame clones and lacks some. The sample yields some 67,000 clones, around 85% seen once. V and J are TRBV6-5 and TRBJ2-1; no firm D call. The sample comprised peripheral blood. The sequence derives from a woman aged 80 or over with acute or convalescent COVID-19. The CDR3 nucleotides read TGTGCCAGCAGGCCGACTGGAAACTACAATGAGCAGTTCTTC. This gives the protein CASRPTGNYNEQFF.